This is a list of T cell receptor beta chains from one sample in a study of blood T cell repertoires in COVID-19. The repertoire was sequenced with immunoSEQ multiplex PCR; TCRdb's copy has only in-frame clones and lacks some. Altogether about 330,000 clones are present, about 92% being singletons, with the ten largest covering about 18%. Sequencing was carried out using PBMCs or T cells enriched from blood (not recorded which). The receptors stem from a woman aged 25 to 39 who had recovered from COVID-19. Each CDR3 is given with its conserved first and last residue. D genes are given only for firm matches. Only part of the rows carry a size: once, few, many, or a class if the clone is expanded.

v_call: TRBV13; clone_size: once; d_call: -; j_call: TRBJ1-1; cdr3_length: 14; cdr3_aa: CASSSLGTHSEAFF; cdr3_nt: TGTGCCAGCAGCTCTCTCGGGACTCACAGTGAAGCTTTCTTT
v_call: TRBV6-6; clone_size: once; d_call: -; j_call: TRBJ1-6; cdr3_length: 14; cdr3_aa: CASSYTEYNSPLHF; cdr3_nt: TGTGCCAGCAGTTACACAGAATATAATTCACCCCTCCACTTT
v_call: TRBV28; clone_size: -; d_call: TRBD1; j_call: TRBJ2-7; cdr3_length: 14; cdr3_aa: CASRSGQGITEQYF; cdr3_nt: TGTGCCAGCAGATCGGGACAGGGGATAACCGAGCAGTACTTC
v_call: TRBV3-1/TRBV3-2; clone_size: -; d_call: TRBD1; j_call: TRBJ2-3; cdr3_length: 15; cdr3_aa: CASGLGTGFTDTQYF; cdr3_nt: TGTGCCAGCGGCCTAGGGACAGGGTTCACAGATACGCAGTATTTT
v_call: TRBV7-9; clone_size: few; d_call: TRBD1; j_call: TRBJ1-1; cdr3_length: 14; cdr3_aa: CASSLGQTNTEAFF; cdr3_nt: TGTGCCAGCAGCTTGGGACAGACGAACACTGAAGCTTTCTTT
v_call: TRBV28; clone_size: -; d_call: -; j_call: TRBJ1-4; cdr3_length: 19; cdr3_aa: CASRRRTLRAGPRGEKLFF; cdr3_nt: TGTGCCAGCAGACGACGGACACTCAGGGCGGGACCAAGGGGCGAAAAACTGTTTTTT
v_call: TRBV5-8; clone_size: once; d_call: TRBD1; j_call: TRBJ1-5; cdr3_length: 15; cdr3_aa: CASSTTGTGAQPQHF; cdr3_nt: TGTGCCAGCAGCACCACCGGGACAGGAGCACAGCCCCAGCATTTT
v_call: TRBV28; clone_size: -; d_call: -; j_call: TRBJ1-6; cdr3_length: 12; cdr3_aa: CASKSGNSPLHF; cdr3_nt: TGTGCCAGCAAATCAGGGAATTCACCCCTCCACTTT
v_call: TRBV11-2; clone_size: -; d_call: TRBD1; j_call: TRBJ2-7; cdr3_length: 16; cdr3_aa: CASSLDHRGLTYEQYF; cdr3_nt: TGTGCCAGCAGCTTAGATCACAGGGGGTTAACCTACGAGCAGTACTTC
v_call: TRBV4-2; clone_size: -; d_call: -; j_call: TRBJ1-1; cdr3_length: 14; cdr3_aa: CASSQDSGNTEAFF; cdr3_nt: TGTGCCAGCAGCCAAGATTCCGGGAACACTGAAGCTTTCTTT
v_call: TRBV4-1; clone_size: once; d_call: -; j_call: TRBJ1-5; cdr3_length: 17; cdr3_aa: CASSHPKQVYSNQPQHF; cdr3_nt: TGCGCCAGCAGCCACCCGAAACAGGTTTATAGCAATCAGCCCCAGCATTTT
v_call: TRBV15; clone_size: few; d_call: -; j_call: TRBJ2-7; cdr3_length: 14; cdr3_aa: CATSRKTADYEQYF; cdr3_nt: TGTGCCACCAGCAGGAAGACAGCAGACTACGAGCAGTACTTC
v_call: TRBV7-3; clone_size: -; d_call: TRBD2; j_call: TRBJ2-1; cdr3_length: 15; cdr3_aa: CASSLGLAGGREQFF; cdr3_nt: TGTGCCAGCAGCTTGGGACTAGCGGGAGGACGGGAGCAGTTCTTC
v_call: TRBV7-8; clone_size: many; d_call: TRBD1; j_call: TRBJ1-5; cdr3_length: 13; cdr3_aa: CASSRDRGQPQHF; cdr3_nt: TGTGCCAGCAGCCGGGACAGGGGCCAGCCCCAGCATTTT
v_call: TRBV29-1; clone_size: -; d_call: -; j_call: TRBJ2-3; cdr3_length: 14; cdr3_aa: CSVEGLAYADTQYF; cdr3_nt: TGCAGCGTTGAAGGGCTAGCCTATGCAGATACGCAGTATTTT
v_call: TRBV11-3; clone_size: -; d_call: -; j_call: TRBJ1-4; cdr3_length: 16; cdr3_aa: CASSLDLVSANEKLFF; cdr3_nt: TGTGCCAGCAGCTTAGATCTTGTTTCAGCTAATGAAAAACTGTTTTTT
v_call: TRBV9; clone_size: -; d_call: TRBD2; j_call: TRBJ2-1; cdr3_length: 16; cdr3_aa: CASSPRSGSSYNEQFF; cdr3_nt: TGTGCCAGCAGCCCCCGGAGCGGGAGCTCCTACAATGAGCAGTTCTTC
v_call: TRBV4-3; clone_size: -; d_call: TRBD1; j_call: TRBJ1-1; cdr3_length: 16; cdr3_aa: CASSQDPTGGFTEAFF; cdr3_nt: TGCGCCAGCAGCCAAGATCCGACAGGGGGCTTCACTGAAGCTTTCTTT
v_call: TRBV28; clone_size: few; d_call: TRBD1; j_call: TRBJ1-2; cdr3_length: 16; cdr3_aa: CASSLQGETGPYGYTF; cdr3_nt: TGTGCCAGCAGTCTCCAGGGGGAGACAGGCCCATATGGCTACACCTTC
v_call: TRBV28; clone_size: -; d_call: TRBD1; j_call: TRBJ2-7; cdr3_length: 14; cdr3_aa: CASSFSGQLHEQYF; cdr3_nt: TGTGCCAGCAGTTTTTCGGGACAGTTGCACGAGCAGTACTTC
v_call: TRBV29-1; clone_size: -; d_call: TRBD1; j_call: TRBJ2-1; cdr3_length: 14; cdr3_aa: CSVGGTGLFDEQFF; cdr3_nt: TGCAGCGTTGGTGGGACAGGGTTATTTGATGAGCAGTTCTTC